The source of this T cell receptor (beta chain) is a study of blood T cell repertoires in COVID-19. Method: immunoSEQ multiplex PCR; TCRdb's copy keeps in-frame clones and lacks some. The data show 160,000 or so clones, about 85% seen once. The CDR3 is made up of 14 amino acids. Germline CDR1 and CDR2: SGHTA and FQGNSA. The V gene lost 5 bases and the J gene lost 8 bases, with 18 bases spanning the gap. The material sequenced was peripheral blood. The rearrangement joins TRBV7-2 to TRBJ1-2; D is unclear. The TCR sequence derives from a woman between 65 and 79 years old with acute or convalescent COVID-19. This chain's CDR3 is CASSPPGERSGYTF. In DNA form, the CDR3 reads TGTGCCAGCAGCCCACCAGGAGAGCGGAGCGGCTACACCTTC.